The 24 T cell receptor beta chains in this list originate from one sample, sequenced in a study of cytomegalovirus exposure and HLA in healthy donors. 13 Jbeta primers and 60 Vbeta primers were used for the PCR. Data came from immunoSEQ multiplex PCR; TCRdb stores just in-frame clones and leaves some out. Among about 140,000 clones listed, 73% were seen once. Sequenced sample: PBMCs. Every receptor here comes from a human donor in good health.

In DNA form, the CDR3 reads TGTGCCAGCAGCCAAATGACTAATCAGCCCCAGCATTTT. Translation gives CASSQMTNQPQHF. This sequence joins TRBV16 and TRBJ1-5, with no clear D. CDR3 size: 13 residues. The germline gives CDR1 KGHSY, CDR2 FQNENV. With 2 bases removed from V and 4 bases from J, the gap between germline ends came to 6 bases.

This clone has only a few counts. The same CDR3 also results from other DNA sequences found in this sample. The rearrangement joins TRBV5-6 to TRBJ1-2; the match to TRBD1 covers 7 bases. Germline V gene sequence: CDR1 SGHDT, CDR2 YYEEEE. The CDR3 consists of 15 residues. J lost 0 bases, V lost 3 bases, and 5 bases had no gene match. The CDR3 DNA reads as TGTGCCAGCAGCTCGTCCGGGACAGCTAACTATGGCTACACCTTC. Protein product: CASSSSGTANYGYTF. Using reference TRBV5-6 and TRBJ1-2 for the parts outside the CDR3, the full variable domain is DAGVTQSPTHLIKTRGQQVTLRCSPKSGHDTVSWYQQALGQGPQFIFQYYEEEERQRGNFPDRFSGHQFPNYSSELNVNALLLGDSALYLCASSSSGTANYGYTFGSGTRLTVV.

The chain uses TRBV5-6 and TRBJ1-1; D call uncertain. Trimming took off 0 bases at V and 4 bases at J, with 4 bases between the two ends. Germline lookup yields CDR1 SGHDT and CDR2 YYEEEE. The CDR3 extends over 12 amino acids. CDR3 bases: TGTGCCAGCAGCTTGGGCGTCACTGAAGCTTTCTTT. Translation gives CASSLGVTEAFF. The complete variable domain, with remaining parts taken from reference TRBV5-6 and TRBJ1-1, reads DAGVTQSPTHLIKTRGQQVTLRCSPKSGHDTVSWYQQALGQGPQFIFQYYEEEERQRGNFPDRFSGHQFPNYSSELNVNALLLGDSALYLCASSLGVTEAFFGQGTRLTVV.

The chain is built from TRBV9 and TRBJ2-2; 8 bases fit TRBD1. Germline V lookup: CDR1 SGDLS, CDR2 YYNGEE. The CDR3 contains 13 residues. V was clipped by 4 bases and J by 7 bases; unmatched bases: 3. In nucleotides, the CDR3 is TGTGCCAGCAGCCTACAGGGGGGCGGGGAGCTGTTTTTT. Its translation: CASSLQGGGELFF.

This clone was seen only a few times. CDR3 region: CASRGRGVPEQYF. The CDR3 DNA reads TGTGCCAGCAGGGGGAGGGGGGTCCCCGAGCAGTACTTC. V usage is TRBV6-6 and J usage is TRBJ2-7; TRBD2 might be the D (7 bases). Per germline, CDR1 MNHNY and CDR2 SVGAGI (reference sequence). CDR3 length: 13 amino acids. The germline V and J ends were trimmed by 6 bases and 6 bases, with 15 bases remaining between them.

CDR3 region: CSAPDRETQYF. The CDR3 DNA reads TGCAGTGCTCCAGATCGAGAGACCCAGTACTTC. This sequence joins TRBV20-1 and TRBJ2-5; D gene uncertain. The germline CDR1 and CDR2 sequences are DFQATT and SNEGSKA (reference sequence). The V gene lost 5 bases and the J gene lost 4 bases, with 8 bases spanning the gap. This CDR3 has 11 residues.

The chain is built from TRBV19 and TRBJ2-3; D unresolved. The V end was cut by 0 bases, the J end by 4 bases, with 5 bases between. The CDR3 totals 13 residues. Germline CDR1 LNHDA, CDR2 SQIVND (reference sequence). CDR3 coding DNA: TGTGCCAGTAGTATAGAGTTAGCAGATACGCAGTATTTT. Translation: CASSIELADTQYF.

This chain joins TRBV4-1 and TRBJ2-3; D remains ambiguous. This CDR3 spans 15 amino acids. Per the germline V gene, CDR1 is MGHRA and CDR2 is YSYEKL. Deletions cut 0 bases from V and 3 bases from J, with 10 bases between. The DNA of the CDR3 is TGCGCCAGCAGCCAAGAGCCTACTGCTACAGATACGCAGTATTTT. It encodes CASSQEPTATDTQYF.

V usage is TRBV25-1 and J usage is TRBJ1-2; D unresolved. The germline gives CDR1 MGHDK, CDR2 SYGVNS. Trimming took off 2 bases at V and 0 bases at J, with 4 bases between the two ends. The CDR3 consists of 13 residues. The CDR3 sequence: CASSEQANYGYTF. In DNA, the CDR3 is TGTGCCAGCAGTGAACAGGCTAACTATGGCTACACCTTC.

The rearrangement uses TRBV30 and TRBJ2-3; D may be TRBD1 (6 bases). Per the germline V gene, CDR1 is GTSNPN and CDR2 is SVGIG (reference sequence). CDR3 length equals 13 residues. The V end lost 5 bases, the J end lost 3 bases, and 12 bases lay between the germline ends. The CDR3 bases are TGTGCCTGGGATCAAGGGGGAACAGATACGCAGTATTTT. This gives the protein CAWDQGGTDTQYF.

The V call is TRBV19, the J call TRBJ1-2; perhaps TRBD1 as D (6 bases). The CDR3 contains 14 residues. Germline V lookup: CDR1 LNHDA, CDR2 SQIVND (reference sequence). With 3 bases removed from V and 2 bases from J, the gap between germline ends came to 10 bases. CDR3 sequence reads: CASSIGQGNYGYTF. In DNA form, the CDR3 reads TGTGCCAGTAGTATTGGGCAGGGGAACTATGGCTACACCTTC.

The chain carries TRBV7-2 and TRBJ2-5; D is undetermined. V dropped 1 base and J dropped 1 base, with 7 bases sitting between them. The CDR3 loop spans 14 amino acids. Germline V gene data show CDR1 as SGHTA and CDR2 as FQGNSA. Here the CDR3 reads CASSLGPPQETQYF. DNA for the CDR3: TGTGCCAGCAGCTTAGGTCCTCCCCAAGAGACCCAGTACTTC.

This clone has a handful of counts. This chain joins TRBV11-1 and TRBJ2-7; TRBD2 matches 12 bases. The CDR3 is made up of 15 amino acids. Germline V gene sequence: CDR1 SGHAT, CDR2 FQDESV (reference sequence). V gave up 6 bases and J gave up 4 bases; unmatched junction bases: 7. CDR3 loop: CASSRLAGGPYEQYF. CDR3 DNA sequence: TGTGCCAGCAGTCGTCTAGCGGGAGGGCCGTACGAGCAGTACTTC.

This clone was detected once. The rearrangement links TRBV7-2 to TRBJ1-4, with D uncertain. The CDR3 consists of 13 residues. The V end lost 4 bases, the J end lost 5 bases, and 8 bases lay between the germline ends. Germline V gene data show CDR1 as SGHTA and CDR2 as FQGNSA. This CDR3 reads CASSSELNEKLFF. In DNA, the CDR3 is TGTGCCAGCAGCTCGGAGCTGAATGAAAAACTGTTTTTT.

Only a few counts were recorded for this clone. In DNA form, the CDR3 reads TGCGCCAGCAGCCAATGGGCCGGCCCAACTAATGAAAAACTGTTTTTT. It is translated as CASSQWAGPTNEKLFF. The V gene is TRBV4-1, the J gene TRBJ1-4; D not certain. The CDR3 length is 16 residues. V lost 2 bases and J 0 bases, leaving 10 bases between the germline ends. The germline V gene has CDR1 MGHRA and CDR2 YSYEKL.

CDR3 amino acids: CASSQPGDHGGEQYF. The DNA of the CDR3 is TGTGCCAGCAGCCAACCGGGCGACCACGGCGGGGAGCAGTACTTC. The genes are TRBV4-2 and TRBJ2-7; weak D call: TRBD2 (5 bases). This CDR3 spans 15 amino acids. The germline V gene encodes CDR1 LGHNA and CDR2 YNFKEQ. V lost 2 bases to trimming and J lost 7 bases, with 18 bases between them.

This clone has only a few counts. Its ends do not fully match the called genes, so a read error is possible. The chain recombines TRBV7-3 with TRBJ2-3; D is perhaps TRBD2 (6 bases). Germline values: CDR1 SGHTA, CDR2 FQGTGA. The CDR3 totals 13 residues. The CDR3 sequence: CASSLTSTVTQYF. CDR3 sequence (DNA): TGTGCCAGCAGCTTGACTAGTACAGTTACGCAGTATTTT.

This clone has a handful of counts. The rearrangement links TRBV7-9 to TRBJ2-7; D is ambiguous. V lost 0 bases to trimming and J lost 3 bases, with 6 bases between them. The length of the CDR3 is 13 residues. In germline, CDR1 is SEHNR, CDR2 FQNEAQ (reference sequence). CDR3: CASSLAYSYEQYF. DNA for the CDR3: TGTGCCAGCAGCTTAGCGTACAGCTACGAGCAGTACTTC.

V is TRBV11-3 and J is TRBJ2-7, with TRBD2 identical over 8 bases. The V segment lost 3 bases and the J segment 5 bases; nucleotides outside the gene matches: 9. CDR3 size: 15 residues. The germline V gene encodes CDR1 SGHNT and CDR2 YENEEA. The CDR3 nucleotides are TGTGCCAGCAGCTTTCTCAGCGGGAGTCAGAACGAGCAGTACTTC. Its protein product is CASSFLSGSQNEQYF.

This clone was observed a handful of times. This chain joins TRBV10-3 and TRBJ2-7; TRBD2 agrees at 7 bases. The V and J ends lost 2 bases and 2 bases, in that order; junction bases with no gene match: 9. This CDR3 is built from 16 residues. Per germline, CDR1 ENHRY and CDR2 SYGVKD. The CDR3 here is CAISEPYSSGTYEQYF. The CDR3 region has the DNA TGTGCCATCAGTGAGCCTTACTCTAGCGGTACCTACGAGCAGTACTTC.

V and J are TRBV4-1 and TRBJ2-7; possibly TRBD1 for D (6 bases). The ends were cut back, 1 base at V and 1 base at J, with 11 bases in the middle. In germline, CDR1 is MGHRA, CDR2 YSYEKL. There are 15 residues in the CDR3. Here the CDR3 reads CASSQARTDSYEQYF. As DNA, the CDR3 is TGCGCCAGCAGCCAAGCTCGGACAGATTCCTACGAGCAGTACTTC.

The rearrangement links TRBV6-5 to TRBJ2-7; 7 positions agree with TRBD1. The CDR3 is 13 residues long. V dropped 4 bases and J dropped 4; count of bases not matched to a gene: 4. The germline gives CDR1 MNHEY, CDR2 SVGAGI. CDR3 coding DNA: TGTGCCAGCAGTTCGGGACAGCTGTACGAGCAGTACTTC. Translation gives CASSSGQLYEQYF.

The rearrangement joins TRBV6-1 to TRBJ2-5; D not resolved. Per the germline V gene, CDR1 is MNHNS and CDR2 is SASEGT. V was cut by 7 bases and J by 9 bases, with 21 bases left in between. The CDR3 spans 14 residues. The CDR3 region has the DNA TGTGCCAGCATCGGTCAGGCAACCTTGCCGGCCCAGTACTTC. It specifies CASIGQATLPAQYF.

Only a few counts were recorded for this clone. The chain combines TRBV20-1 with TRBJ1-2; TRBD1 is a possible D gene (5 bases). V was clipped by 3 bases and J by 7 bases, with 6 bases between them. In germline, CDR1 is DFQATT, CDR2 SNEGSKA (reference sequence). This CDR3 comprises 10 residues. Written as DNA, the CDR3 is TGCAGTGCTAGTCAGGGTGGCTACACCTTC. The encoded protein is CSASQGGYTF.